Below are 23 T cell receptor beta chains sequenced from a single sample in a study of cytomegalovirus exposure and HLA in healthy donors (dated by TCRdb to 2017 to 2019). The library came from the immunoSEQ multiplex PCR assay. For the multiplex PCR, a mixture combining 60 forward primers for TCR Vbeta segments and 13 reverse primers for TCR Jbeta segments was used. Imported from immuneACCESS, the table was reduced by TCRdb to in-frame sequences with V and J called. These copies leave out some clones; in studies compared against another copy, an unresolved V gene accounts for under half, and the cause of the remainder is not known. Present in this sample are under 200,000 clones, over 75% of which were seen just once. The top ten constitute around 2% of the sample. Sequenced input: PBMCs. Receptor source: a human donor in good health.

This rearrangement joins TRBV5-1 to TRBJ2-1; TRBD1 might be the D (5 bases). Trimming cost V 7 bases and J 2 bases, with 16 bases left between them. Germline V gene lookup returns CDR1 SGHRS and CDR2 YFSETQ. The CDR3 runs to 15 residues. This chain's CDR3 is CASGEFLGAYNEQFF. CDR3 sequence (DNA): TGCGCCAGCGGTGAATTTCTAGGGGCCTACAATGAGCAGTTCTTC.

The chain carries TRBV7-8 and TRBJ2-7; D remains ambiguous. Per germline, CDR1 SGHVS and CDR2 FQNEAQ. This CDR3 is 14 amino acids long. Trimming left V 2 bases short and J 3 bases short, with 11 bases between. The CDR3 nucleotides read TGTGCCAGCAGCTTATCTCACAGTAACTACGAGCAGTACTTC. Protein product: CASSLSHSNYEQYF.

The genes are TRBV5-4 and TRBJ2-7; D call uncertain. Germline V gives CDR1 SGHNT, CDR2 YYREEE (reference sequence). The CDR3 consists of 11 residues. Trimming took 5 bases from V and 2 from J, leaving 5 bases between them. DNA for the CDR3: TGTGCCAGCAGTTCCGCCTACGAGCAGTACTTC. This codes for CASSSAYEQYF.

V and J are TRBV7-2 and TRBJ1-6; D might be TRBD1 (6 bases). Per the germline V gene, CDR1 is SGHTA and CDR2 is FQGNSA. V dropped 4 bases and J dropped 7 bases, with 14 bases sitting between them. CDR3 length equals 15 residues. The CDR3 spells CASSSPGGGNSPLHF. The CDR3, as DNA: TGTGCCAGCAGCTCCCCGGGGGGCGGGAATTCACCCCTCCACTTT. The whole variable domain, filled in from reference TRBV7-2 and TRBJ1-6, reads GAGVSQSPSNKVTEKGKDVELRCDPISGHTALYWYRQSLGQGLEFLIYFQGNSAPDKSGLPSDRFSAERTGGSVSTLTIQRTQQEDSAVYLCASSSPGGGNSPLHFGNGTRLTVT.

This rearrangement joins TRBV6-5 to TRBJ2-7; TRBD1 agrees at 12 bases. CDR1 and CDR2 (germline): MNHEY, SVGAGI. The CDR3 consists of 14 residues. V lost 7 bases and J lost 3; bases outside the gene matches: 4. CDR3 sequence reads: CASIGTGGGYEQYF. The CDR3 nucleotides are TGTGCCAGCATCGGGACAGGGGGCGGCTACGAGCAGTACTTC.

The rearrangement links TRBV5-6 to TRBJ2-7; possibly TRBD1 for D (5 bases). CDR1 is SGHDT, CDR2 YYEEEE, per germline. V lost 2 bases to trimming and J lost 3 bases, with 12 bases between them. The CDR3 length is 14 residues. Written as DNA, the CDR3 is TGTGCCAGCAGCTTCGGTTTAGGGGACTACGAGCAGTACTTC. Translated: CASSFGLGDYEQYF.

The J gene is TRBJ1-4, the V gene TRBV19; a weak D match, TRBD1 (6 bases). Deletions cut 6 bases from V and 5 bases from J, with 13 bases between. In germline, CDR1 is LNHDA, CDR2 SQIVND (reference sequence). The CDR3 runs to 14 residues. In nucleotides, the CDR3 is TGTGCCAGTAGAACGGGACAACAAAATGAAAAACTGTTTTTT. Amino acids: CASRTGQQNEKLFF.

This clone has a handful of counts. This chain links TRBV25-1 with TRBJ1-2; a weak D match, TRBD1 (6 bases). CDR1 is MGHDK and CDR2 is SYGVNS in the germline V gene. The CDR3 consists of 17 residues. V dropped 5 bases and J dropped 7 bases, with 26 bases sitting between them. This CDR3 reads CASSSLELTGIGFGYTF. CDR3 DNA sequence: TGTGCCAGCAGTTCTTTAGAGTTAACAGGGATTGGGTTTGGCTACACCTTC.

The CDR3 loop is CASSLEGPVGITEAFF. The DNA of the CDR3 is TGTGCCAGCAGCTTGGAGGGGCCCGTAGGAATCACTGAAGCTTTCTTT. The J gene is TRBJ1-1, the V gene TRBV5-6; TRBD1 might be the D (5 bases). The V gene's germline CDR1 is SGHDT and CDR2 YYEEEE. The CDR3 runs to 16 residues. The V end was cut by 0 bases, the J end by 4 bases, with 16 bases between.

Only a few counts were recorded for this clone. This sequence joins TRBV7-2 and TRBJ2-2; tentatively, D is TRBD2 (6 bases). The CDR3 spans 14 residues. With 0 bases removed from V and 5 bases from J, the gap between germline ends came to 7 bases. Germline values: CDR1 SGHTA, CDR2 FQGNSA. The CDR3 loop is CASSLALATGELFF. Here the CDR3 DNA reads TGTGCCAGCAGCTTAGCGCTAGCGACCGGGGAGCTGTTTTTT.

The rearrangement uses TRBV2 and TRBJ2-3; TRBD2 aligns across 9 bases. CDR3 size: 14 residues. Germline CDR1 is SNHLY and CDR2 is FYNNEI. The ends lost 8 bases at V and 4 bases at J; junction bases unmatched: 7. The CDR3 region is CASHPSGVPDTQYF. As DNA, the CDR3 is TGTGCCAGCCATCCTAGCGGGGTACCAGATACGCAGTATTTT.

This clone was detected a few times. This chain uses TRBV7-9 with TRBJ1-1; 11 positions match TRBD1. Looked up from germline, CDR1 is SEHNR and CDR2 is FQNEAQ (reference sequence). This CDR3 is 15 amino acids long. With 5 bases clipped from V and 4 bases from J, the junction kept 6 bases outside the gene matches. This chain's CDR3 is CASSPGDRGSTEAFF. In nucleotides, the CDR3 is TGTGCCAGCAGCCCCGGGGACAGGGGGTCCACTGAAGCTTTCTTT.

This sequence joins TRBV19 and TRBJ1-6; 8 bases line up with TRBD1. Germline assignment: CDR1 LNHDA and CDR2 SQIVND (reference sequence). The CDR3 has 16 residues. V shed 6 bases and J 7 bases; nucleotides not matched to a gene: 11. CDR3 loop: CASRNGQGAVNSPLHF. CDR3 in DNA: TGTGCCAGTAGAAATGGGCAGGGGGCCGTCAATTCACCCCTCCACTTT.

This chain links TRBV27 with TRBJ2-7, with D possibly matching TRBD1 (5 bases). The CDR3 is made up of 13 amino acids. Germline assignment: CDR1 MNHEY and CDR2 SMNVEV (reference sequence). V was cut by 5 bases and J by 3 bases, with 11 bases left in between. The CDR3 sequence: CASSRQINYEQYF. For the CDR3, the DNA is TGTGCCAGCAGTCGACAGATTAACTACGAGCAGTACTTC.

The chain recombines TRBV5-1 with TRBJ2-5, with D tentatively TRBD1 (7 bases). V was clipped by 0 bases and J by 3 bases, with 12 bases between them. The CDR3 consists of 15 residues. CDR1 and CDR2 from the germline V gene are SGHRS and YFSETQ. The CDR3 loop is CASSLESRGEETQYF. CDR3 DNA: TGCGCCAGCAGCTTGGAGTCCAGGGGGGAAGAGACCCAGTACTTC.

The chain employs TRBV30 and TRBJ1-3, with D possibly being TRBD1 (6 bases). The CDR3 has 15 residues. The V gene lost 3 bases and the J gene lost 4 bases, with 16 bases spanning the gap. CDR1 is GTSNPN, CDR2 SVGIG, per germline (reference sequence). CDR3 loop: CAWREPRGFGNTIYF. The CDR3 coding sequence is TGTGCCTGGAGGGAGCCGAGGGGGTTCGGAAACACCATATATTTT.

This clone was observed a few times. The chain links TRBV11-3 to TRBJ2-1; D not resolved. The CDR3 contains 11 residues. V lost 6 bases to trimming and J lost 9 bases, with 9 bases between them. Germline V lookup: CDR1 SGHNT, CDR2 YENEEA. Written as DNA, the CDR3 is TGTGCCAGCAGTTCTACCCGTGAGCAGTTCTTC. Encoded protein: CASSSTREQFF.

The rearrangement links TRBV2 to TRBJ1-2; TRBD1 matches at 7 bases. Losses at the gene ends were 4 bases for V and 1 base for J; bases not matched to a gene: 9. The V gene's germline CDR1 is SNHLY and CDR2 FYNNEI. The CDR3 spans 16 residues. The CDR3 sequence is CASSGAGGSLNYGYTF. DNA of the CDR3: TGTGCCAGCAGTGGTGCAGGGGGATCTCTTAACTATGGCTACACCTTC.

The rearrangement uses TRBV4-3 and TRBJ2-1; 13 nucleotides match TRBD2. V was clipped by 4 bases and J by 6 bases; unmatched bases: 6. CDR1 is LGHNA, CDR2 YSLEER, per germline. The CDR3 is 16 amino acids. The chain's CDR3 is CASSLRTSGSGNEQFF. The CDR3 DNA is TGCGCCAGCAGCCTCCGGACTAGCGGGAGCGGCAATGAGCAGTTCTTC.

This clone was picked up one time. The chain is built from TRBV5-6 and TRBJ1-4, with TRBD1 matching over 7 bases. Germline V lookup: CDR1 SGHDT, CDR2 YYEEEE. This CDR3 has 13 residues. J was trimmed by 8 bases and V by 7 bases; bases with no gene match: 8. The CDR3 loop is CASGRDSREKLFF. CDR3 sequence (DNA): TGTGCCAGCGGACGGGACAGTAGGGAAAAACTGTTTTTT. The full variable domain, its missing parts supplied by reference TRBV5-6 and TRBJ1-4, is DAGVTQSPTHLIKTRGQQVTLRCSPKSGHDTVSWYQQALGQGPQFIFQYYEEEERQRGNFPDRFSGHQFPNYSSELNVNALLLGDSALYLCASGRDSREKLFFGSGTQLSVL.

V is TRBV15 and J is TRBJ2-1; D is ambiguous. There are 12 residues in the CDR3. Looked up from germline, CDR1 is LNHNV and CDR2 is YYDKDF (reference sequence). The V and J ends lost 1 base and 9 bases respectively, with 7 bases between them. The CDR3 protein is CATSRVKREQFF. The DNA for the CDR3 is TGTGCCACCAGCAGAGTGAAGCGTGAGCAGTTCTTC. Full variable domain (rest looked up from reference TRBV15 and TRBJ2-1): DAMVIQNPRYQVTQFGKPVTLSCSQTLNHNVMYWYQQKSSQAPKLLFHYYDKDFNNEADTPDNFQSRRPNTSFCFLDIRSPGLGDTAMYLCATSRVKREQFFGPGTRLTVL.

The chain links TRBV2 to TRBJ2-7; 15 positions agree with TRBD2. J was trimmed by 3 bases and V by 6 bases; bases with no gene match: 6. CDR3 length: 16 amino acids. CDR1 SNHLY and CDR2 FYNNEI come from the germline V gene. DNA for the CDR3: TGTGCCAGCAGCCAGGGACTAGCGGGGGGTTTCTACGAGCAGTACTTC. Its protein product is CASSQGLAGGFYEQYF.

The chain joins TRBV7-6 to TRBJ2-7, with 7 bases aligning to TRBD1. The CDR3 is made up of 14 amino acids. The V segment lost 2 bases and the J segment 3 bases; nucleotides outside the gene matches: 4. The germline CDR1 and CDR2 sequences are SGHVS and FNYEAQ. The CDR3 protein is CASSLNRGGYEQYF. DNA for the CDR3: TGTGCCAGCAGCTTAAACAGGGGCGGCTACGAGCAGTACTTC.